The count of the clone carrying this T cell receptor (beta chain) is one. The antigen remains unidentified. Each of the CD4+ naive, central memory, regulatory and stem cell-like memory populations was sorted via CD45RO/CCR7/CD25/CD127/CD95/CD27. This sample is part of a study of beta chain features in type 1 diabetes. V lost 7 bases, J lost 0 bases, and 6 bases stayed unmatched. CDR1 and CDR2 from the germline V gene are SNHLY and FYNNEI. The CDR3 runs 15 residues. All of the isolated RNA was reverse transcribed, so expressed TCRB transcripts were sequenced. Sequencing used immunoSEQ multiplex PCR; TCRdb keeps in-frame clones, though not all of them. This table holds around 260,000 clones, roughly 25% found once. Study findings and constraints: When Type 1 diabetes patients were examined, their TCRB CDR3s proved moderately but significantly shorter in all four CD4+ subsets. The cDNA sequencing approach could over-represent high-TCR-expressing cells.

This TCR was recovered from a woman younger than 45 with type 1 diabetes. The chain combines TRBV2 with TRBJ2-1; 7 bases agree with TRBD1. The sequencing sample was made of naive CD4+ T cells from blood. In nucleotides, the CDR3 is TGTGCCAGCAAATGGGACAGCAGCTCCTACAATGAGCAGTTCTTC. It translates to CASKWDSSSYNEQFF.